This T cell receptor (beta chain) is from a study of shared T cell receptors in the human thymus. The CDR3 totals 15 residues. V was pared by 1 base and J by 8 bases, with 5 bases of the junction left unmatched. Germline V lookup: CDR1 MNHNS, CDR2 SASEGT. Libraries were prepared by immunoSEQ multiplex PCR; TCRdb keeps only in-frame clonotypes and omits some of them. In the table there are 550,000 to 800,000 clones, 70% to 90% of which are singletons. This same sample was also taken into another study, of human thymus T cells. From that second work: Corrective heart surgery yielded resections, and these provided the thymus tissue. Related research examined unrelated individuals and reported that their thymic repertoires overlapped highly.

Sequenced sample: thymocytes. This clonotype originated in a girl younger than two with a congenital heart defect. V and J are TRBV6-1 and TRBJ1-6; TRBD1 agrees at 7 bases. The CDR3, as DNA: TGTGCCAGCAGTGAAGGGGGACAGCGCTATTCACCCCTCCACTTT. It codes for CASSEGGQRYSPLHF.